These T cell receptor beta chains were read from a single sample in a study of cytomegalovirus exposure and HLA in healthy donors. Clones were sequenced by immunoSEQ multiplex PCR, and TCRdb holds only the in-frame ones, with some missing. The profile shows 100,000 to 150,000 clones, 75% to 85% of them singletons. Material for sequencing was PBMCs. The receptor set was obtained from a woman between 45 and 65 years old in good health and CMV-seropositive. The CDR3 runs from the conserved cysteine through the conserved F or W. A D gene is named only where the DNA matches it firmly. Clone size is not always given. Where it is, it says once, few, many or a class for expanded clones.

size,V,D,length,J,DNA,CDR3
NA,TRBV5-1,TRBD1,14,TRBJ1-5,TGCGCCAGCAGCACGGGACAGTCGGATCAGCCCCAGCATTTT,CASSTGQSDQPQHF
NA,TRBV4-3,NA,14,TRBJ2-5,TGCGCCAGCAGCCAAGATCGGGGTCGAAAGACCCAGTACTTC,CASSQDRGRKTQYF
once,TRBV28,TRBD1,12,TRBJ1-1,TGTGCCAGCAGTTTACGGGACAGAGAAGCTTTCTTT,CASSLRDREAFF
NA,TRBV20-1,NA,10,TRBJ1-2,TGCAGTGCCCCAGGGTTTGGCTACACCTTC,CSAPGFGYTF
NA,TRBV5-1,TRBD1,15,TRBJ1-4,TGCGCCAGTTCTTTCGGGACAGGGCTGACTGAAAAACTGTTTTTT,CASSFGTGLTEKLFF
NA,TRBV19,NA,14,TRBJ2-5,TGTGCCAGTAGTCCTTTGGGACTGTCGGAGACCCAGTACTTC,CASSPLGLSETQYF
NA,TRBV18,TRBD2,14,TRBJ2-1,TGTGCCAGCTCACCACCGTCGCGGGAGGGTGAGCAGTTCTTC,CASSPPSREGEQFF
NA,TRBV19,NA,11,TRBJ1-1,TGTGCCACCGTAGACGGGACTGAAGCTTTCTTT,CATVDGTEAFF
NA,TRBV27,TRBD1,14,TRBJ1-1,TGTGCCAGCAGTTCTCAGGGGGCGCGGAGTGAAGCTTTCTTT,CASSSQGARSEAFF
NA,TRBV13,TRBD2,14,TRBJ2-7,TGTGCCAGCAGCGCCTCTAGCGGGAGTGACGAGCAGTACTTC,CASSASSGSDEQYF
few,TRBV9,NA,14,TRBJ1-4,TGTGCCAGCAGCCCCGGGGGGTTTGCCGAAAAACTGTTTTTT,CASSPGGFAEKLFF
NA,TRBV6-4,TRBD2,15,TRBJ2-1,TGTGCCAGCAGCCTTTCACTAGCGGGAGCTAGCGAGCAGTTCTTC,CASSLSLAGASEQFF
few,TRBV5-1,TRBD2,16,TRBJ2-2,TGCGCCAGCAGCAAAGGGAGGGTCCAGAACACCGGGGAGCTGTTTTTT,CASSKGRVQNTGELFF
NA,TRBV5-1,NA,15,TRBJ2-2,TGCGCCAGCAGCCCAGGCGACGCGCGTTTGAGGGAGCTGTTTTTT,CASSPGDARLRELFF
few,TRBV5-1,NA,18,TRBJ1-6,TGCGCCAGCAGCTTGGCAATTGACAGGTCGGTGAATAATTCACCCCTCCACTTT,CASSLAIDRSVNNSPLHF
NA,TRBV4-3,NA,13,TRBJ2-5,TGCGCCAGCAGCCAAGATTTCGGACTACCCCAGTACTTC,CASSQDFGLPQYF
NA,TRBV4-1,TRBD1,16,TRBJ2-7,TGCGCCAGCAGCCAAGGAGAGGGGGCGTATATGGACGAGCAGTACTTC,CASSQGEGAYMDEQYF